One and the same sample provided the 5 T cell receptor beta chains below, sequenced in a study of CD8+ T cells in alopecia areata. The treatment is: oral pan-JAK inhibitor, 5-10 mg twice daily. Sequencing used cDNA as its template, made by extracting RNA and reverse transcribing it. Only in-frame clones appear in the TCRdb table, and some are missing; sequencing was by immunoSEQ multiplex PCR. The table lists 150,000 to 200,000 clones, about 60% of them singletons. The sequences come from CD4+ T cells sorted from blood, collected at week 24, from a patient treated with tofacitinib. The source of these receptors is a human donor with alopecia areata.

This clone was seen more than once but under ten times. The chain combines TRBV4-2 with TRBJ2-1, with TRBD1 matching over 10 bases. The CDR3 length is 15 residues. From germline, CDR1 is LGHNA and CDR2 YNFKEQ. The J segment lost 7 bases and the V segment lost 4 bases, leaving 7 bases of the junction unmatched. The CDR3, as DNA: TGTGCCAGCAGCCTCCGGGACAGGGGCTATAATGAGCAGTTCTTC. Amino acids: CASSLRDRGYNEQFF.

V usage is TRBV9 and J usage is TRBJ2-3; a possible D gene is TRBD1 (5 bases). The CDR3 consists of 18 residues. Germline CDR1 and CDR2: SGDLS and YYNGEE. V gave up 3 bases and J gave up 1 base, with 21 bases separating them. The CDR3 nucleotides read TGTGCCAGCAGCGGAGTCAGGGTGTCAGGGCTTGGCACAGATACGCAGTATTTT. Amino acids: CASSGVRVSGLGTDTQYF.

CDR3 sequence: CAWRFAGNYGYTF. Written as DNA, the CDR3 is TGTGCCTGGAGGTTTGCAGGGAACTATGGCTACACCTTC. The chain joins TRBV30 to TRBJ1-2, with a tentative D call TRBD1 (5 bases). CDR1 is GTSNPN and CDR2 is SVGIG in the germline V gene (reference sequence). The germline V and J ends were trimmed by 3 bases and 2 bases, with 10 bases remaining between them. The CDR3 consists of 13 residues.

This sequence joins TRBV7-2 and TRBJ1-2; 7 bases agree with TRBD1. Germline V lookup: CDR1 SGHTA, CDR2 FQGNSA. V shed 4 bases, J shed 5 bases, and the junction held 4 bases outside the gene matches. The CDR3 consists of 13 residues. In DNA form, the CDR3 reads TGTGCCAGCAGCTCCCGGGACAGTTATGGCTACACCTTC. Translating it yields CASSSRDSYGYTF. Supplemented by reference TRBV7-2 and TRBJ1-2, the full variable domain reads GAGVSQSPSNKVTEKGKDVELRCDPISGHTALYWYRQSLGQGLEFLIYFQGNSAPDKSGLPSDRFSAERTGGSVSTLTIQRTQQEDSAVYLCASSSRDSYGYTFGSGTRLTVV.

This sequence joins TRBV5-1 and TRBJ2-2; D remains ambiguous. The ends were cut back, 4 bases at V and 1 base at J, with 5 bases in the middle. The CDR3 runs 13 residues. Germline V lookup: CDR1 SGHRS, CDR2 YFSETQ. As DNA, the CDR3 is TGCGCCAGCAGCGCAGGGAACACCGGGGAGCTGTTTTTT. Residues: CASSAGNTGELFF. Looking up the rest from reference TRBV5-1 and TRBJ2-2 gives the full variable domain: KAGVTQTPRYLIKTRGQQVTLSCSPISGHRSVSWYQQTPGQGLQFLFEYFSETQRNKGNFPGRFSGRQFSNSRSEMNVSTLELGDSALYLCASSAGNTGELFFGEGSRLTVL.